Listed here are 6 T cell receptor beta chains from one sample, sequenced in a study of identical twins. TCRdb reprocessed the 5' RACE reads via MiXCR and lists one record per CDR3 protein. This table has 200,000 to 250,000 distinct CDR3 sequences, about an eighth appearing once. This same sample was also taken into another study, of yellow fever vaccine responses in identical twins.

The sample consisted of memory (CD45RO+) T cells sorted from blood. The receptors stem from a woman under 30 in good health.

V gene TRBV7-9 combines with J gene TRBJ2-5, with TRBD1 matching 10 bases. The CDR3 spans 17 residues. CDR1 and CDR2 (germline): SEHNR, FQNEAQ (reference sequence). Unmatched junction bases numbered 8, after V lost 1 base and J lost 3 bases. CDR3 sequence: CASSLVVWTGGEETQYF. The DNA for the CDR3 is TGTGCCAGCAGCTTAGTGGTATGGACAGGGGGAGAAGAGACCCAGTACTTC. Full variable domain (remainder filled in from reference TRBV7-9 and TRBJ2-5): DTGVSQNPRHKITKRGQNVTFRCDPISEHNRLYWYRQTLGQGPEFLTYFQNEAQLEKSRLLSDRFSAERPKGSFSTLEIQRTEQGDSAMYLCASSLVVWTGGEETQYFGPGTRLLVL.

V gene TRBV4-3 combines with J gene TRBJ2-7; 7 bases are a match to TRBD1. This CDR3 has 15 residues. Losses at the gene ends were 0 bases for V and 3 bases for J; bases not matched to a gene: 5. From germline, CDR1 is LGHNA and CDR2 YSLEER. Written as DNA, the CDR3 is TGCGCCAGCAGCCAAGATCGGGACAGACACTACGAGCAGTACTTC. It translates to CASSQDRDRHYEQYF.

This clonotype was detected a few times. V is TRBV7-6 and J is TRBJ1-1, with TRBD1 matching 9 bases. J gave up 2 bases and V 3 bases, and 4 bases lay outside the gene matches. In germline, CDR1 is SGHVS, CDR2 FNYEAQ. This CDR3 is 15 amino acids long. The CDR3 loop is CASSLRGQGNTEAFF. CDR3 nucleotide sequence: TGTGCCAGCAGCTTGAGGGGACAGGGTAACACTGAAGCTTTCTTT.

The chain combines TRBV25-1 with TRBJ2-3, with D possibly being TRBD1 or TRBD2 (5 bases each). Germline lookup yields CDR1 MGHDK and CDR2 SYGVNS. This CDR3 is built from 15 residues. V lost 1 base and J lost 6, with 14 bases in between. CDR3 protein: CASSESSGTQDTQYF. CDR3 nucleotide sequence: TGTGCCAGCAGTGAATCATCAGGGACGCAGGATACGCAGTATTTT.

This clonotype was counted ten times or more. The CDR3 sequence is CASSRIGTSGLEETQYF. The CDR3 region has the DNA TGTGCCAGCAGCCGGATCGGGACTAGCGGGCTTGAAGAGACCCAGTACTTC. The rearrangement links TRBV4-2 to TRBJ2-5; TRBD2 matches 12 bases. Trimming took 4 bases from V and 3 from J; bases not matched to a gene: 9. Germline values: CDR1 LGHNA, CDR2 YNFKEQ. CDR3 length equals 17 residues.

The chain links TRBV28 to TRBJ1-1; TRBD1 matches 8 bases. The germline CDR1 and CDR2 sequences are MDHEN and SYDVKM. This CDR3 is 17 amino acids long. V lost 6 bases to trimming and J lost 0 bases; unmatched junction nucleotides: 12. CDR3 coding DNA: TGTGCCAGCAGCAAAACCAGGGGGCGCTTACTGAACACTGAAGCTTTCTTT. It is translated as CASSKTRGRLLNTEAFF.